Below are 18 T cell receptor beta chains sequenced from a single sample in a study of T-cell reconstitution after alpha-beta-depleted transplantation in children (dated by TCRdb to about 2016). Libraries were prepared through PCR. The instrument given in TCRdb is Illumina HiSeq 2500. Molecular barcoding was employed in the preparation of TCR libraries, with unique molecular identifiers being used to normalize TCRbeta repertoire quantification. Through fastp at Q25 and MiXCR, TCRdb rebuilt clones from the public reads, retaining in-frame beta chains. Each CDR3 protein appears once, grouped with its most common genes and DNA. Here the sample has about 400,000 distinct CDR3 sequences; approximately 20% occur a single time. 3.5% to 4% of the sample is taken by the ten largest. The material was PBMCs from the stem cell graft donor, obtained from the stem cell graft. These receptors came from a human donor who donated a stem cell graft to a child with acute myeloid leukemia.

This clonotype has ten or more counts. The rearrangement joins TRBV6-6 to TRBJ1-2; D ambiguous. The germline gives CDR1 MNHNY, CDR2 SVGAGI (reference sequence). The CDR3 runs to 11 residues. Trimming pared 2 bases from V and 8 bases from J, leaving 6 bases between. CDR3 region: CASSYESGYTF. CDR3 sequence (DNA): TGTGCCAGCAGTTACGAGTCCGGCTACACCTTC.

The chain combines TRBV12-3 or TRBV12-4 with TRBJ2-7; 11 positions match TRBD2. The J segment lost 4 bases and the V segment lost 3 bases, leaving 11 bases of the junction unmatched. The CDR3 runs 17 residues. CDR3 in amino acids: CASSFHSGRALAYEQYF. The CDR3 nucleotides read TGTGCCAGCAGTTTCCATAGCGGGAGGGCCCTCGCGTACGAGCAGTACTTC.

This clonotype was counted at least ten times. The rearrangement uses TRBV20-1 and TRBJ2-7; 7 positions match TRBD2. Trimming cost V 5 bases and J 3 bases; bases outside gene matches: 13. CDR1 and CDR2 from the germline V gene are DFQATT and SNEGSKA (reference sequence). This CDR3 contains 15 residues. CDR3 in amino acids: CSAGSFLAADYEQYF. The CDR3 DNA reads as TGCAGTGCTGGTTCGTTTCTAGCGGCAGACTACGAGCAGTACTTC.

A note on this clonotype: Given a much more abundant clone one base away, this may be a read error. J is TRBJ2-1 and V is TRBV20-1; 7 nucleotides agree with TRBD2. Per germline, CDR1 DFQATT and CDR2 SNEGSKA (reference sequence). This CDR3 contains 16 residues. CDR3 DNA sequence: TGCACTGCTGAGGATATAAGCGGGACTTCCTACAATGAGCAGTTCTTC. Protein product: CTAEDISGTSYNEQFF.

This chain joins TRBV6-5 and TRBJ2-7, with 7 bases fitting TRBD2. The CDR3 spans 14 residues. Germline CDR1 and CDR2: MNHEY and SVGAGI. V lost 4 bases and J lost 7; bases outside the gene matches: 10. The CDR3 protein is CASSSQAGLGEQYF. The CDR3 region has the DNA TGTGCCAGCAGTTCTCAAGCGGGACTGGGGGAGCAGTACTTC.

The chain has TRBV7-2 and TRBJ2-3; D possibly matches TRBD1 or TRBD2 (7 bases each). Germline CDR1 is SGHTA and CDR2 is FQGNSA. CDR3 length equals 15 residues. V was trimmed by 5 bases and J by 7 bases, leaving 19 bases between them. The CDR3 here is CASSVDREGAYTQYF. DNA for the CDR3: TGTGCCAGCAGCGTCGACAGGGAGGGGGCTTATACGCAGTATTTT.

The chain couples TRBV29-1 to TRBJ1-2; D perhaps matches TRBD1 (6 bases). The CDR3 runs to 13 residues. V shed 0 bases and J shed 4 bases, with 9 bases lying between them. Germline loops: CDR1 SQVTM, CDR2 ANQGSEA. The chain's CDR3 is CSVEDGQTYGYTF. The CDR3 DNA reads TGCAGCGTTGAAGACGGACAGACCTATGGCTACACCTTC.

By frequency in the sample, this clonotype is medium-sized. The V and J genes are TRBV20-1 and TRBJ2-1; TRBD2 matches 10 bases. This CDR3 is 14 amino acids long. Germline trimming cut 6 bases from V and 6 bases from J; bases unmatched to any gene: 8. Germline assignment: CDR1 DFQATT and CDR2 SNEGSKA (reference sequence). CDR3 protein: CSALGLAEVNEQFF. DNA for the CDR3: TGCAGTGCCCTTGGACTAGCGGAAGTCAATGAGCAGTTCTTC.

There are a few counts of this clonotype. V gene TRBV11-2 combines with J gene TRBJ2-3, with 13 bases aligning to TRBD2. The germline V gene encodes CDR1 SGHAT and CDR2 FQNNGV. This CDR3 has 19 residues. V trimming: 5 bases; J trimming: 3 bases; junction bases outside the gene matches: 14. CDR3 bases: TGTGCCAGCAGCCCACGGACTAGCGGGAGTTGGCCTCAAACAGATACGCAGTATTTT. This codes for CASSPRTSGSWPQTDTQYF.

This chain connects TRBV18 to TRBJ2-7; perhaps TRBD2 as D (6 bases). Trimming took 0 bases from V and 1 from J, leaving 10 bases between them. The germline gives CDR1 KGHSH, CDR2 LQKENI. CDR3 length: 15 residues. The CDR3 region is CASSPPVGGSYEQYF. The CDR3 DNA reads TGTGCCAGCTCACCACCGGTGGGGGGATCCTACGAGCAGTACTTC.

The DNA of the CDR3 is TGTGCCAGCAGTATGACTAGCGGGAGGGCCGCAACAGATACGCAGTATTTT. Its translation is CASSMTSGRAATDTQYF. This chain joins TRBV28 and TRBJ2-3, with TRBD2 identical over 14 bases. CDR3 length: 17 residues. Losses at the gene ends were 5 bases for V and 3 bases for J; bases not matched to a gene: 7. From germline, CDR1 is MDHEN and CDR2 SYDVKM.

This clonotype came up a few times. This chain links TRBV20-1 with TRBJ2-1; TRBD1 aligns across 9 bases. The CDR3 runs to 15 residues. V shed 3 bases and J 6 bases; nucleotides not matched to a gene: 9. Germline loops: CDR1 DFQATT, CDR2 SNEGSKA (reference sequence). CDR3 bases: TGCAGTGCTAGGCCTCCGGGACAGGGAGGCAATGAGCAGTTCTTC. Encoded protein: CSARPPGQGGNEQFF.

The chain couples TRBV4-1 to TRBJ2-2, with D perhaps matching TRBD1 or TRBD2 (5 bases each). Germline CDR1 is MGHRA and CDR2 is YSYEKL. The CDR3 has 15 residues. V lost 2 bases and J 6 bases, leaving 13 bases between the germline ends. CDR3 amino acids: CASSQKSQGAGELFF. For the CDR3, the DNA is TGCGCCAGCAGCCAAAAGTCCCAGGGAGCCGGGGAGCTGTTTTTT.

This clonotype was seen a single time. The chain uses TRBV29-1 and TRBJ2-1; unclear D gene. Germline V lookup: CDR1 SQVTM, CDR2 ANQGSEA. The CDR3 sequence is 11 residues long. Trimming removed 3 bases from V and 6 bases from J, with 6 bases in between. DNA for the CDR3: TGCAGCGTTGATAGGATCAATGAGCAGTTCTTC. Translated: CSVDRINEQFF.

The J gene is TRBJ2-3, the V gene TRBV12-3 or TRBV12-4; D is perhaps TRBD1 (5 bases). Deletions cut 8 bases from V and 0 bases from J, with 6 bases between. CDR3 length equals 12 residues. CDR3 sequence reads: CASHRSTDTQYF. The CDR3 coding sequence is TGTGCCAGCCACAGGAGCACAGATACGCAGTATTTT.

The genes are TRBV3-1 and TRBJ2-7, with TRBD1 identical over 7 bases. The length of the CDR3 is 14 residues. Losses at the gene ends were 5 bases for V and 2 bases for J; bases not matched to a gene: 6. Germline V gives CDR1 LGHDT, CDR2 YNNKEL (reference sequence). The CDR3 DNA is TGTGCCAGCAGCTTCAGGGGGTCCACCTACGAGCAGTACTTC. As protein: CASSFRGSTYEQYF.

This chain joins TRBV11-2 and TRBJ2-3; 8 nucleotides agree with TRBD1. This CDR3 contains 15 residues. V lost 3 bases to trimming and J lost 2 bases; unmatched junction nucleotides: 4. Per germline, CDR1 SGHAT and CDR2 FQNNGV. The CDR3 sequence is CASSFRDRFTDTQYF. CDR3 in DNA: TGTGCCAGCAGCTTCCGGGACAGGTTCACAGATACGCAGTATTTT.

This clonotype appeared a few times. V is TRBV30 and J is TRBJ2-1; possibly TRBD1 or TRBD2 for D (5 bases each). Germline-derived CDR1 and CDR2 are GTSNPN and SVGIG (reference sequence). This CDR3 spans 15 amino acids. Trimming took 4 bases from V and 8 from J, leaving 21 bases between them. The CDR3 reads CAWTILRVGAHEQFF. CDR3 DNA: TGTGCCTGGACTATCCTTAGGGTCGGGGCCCATGAGCAGTTCTTC.